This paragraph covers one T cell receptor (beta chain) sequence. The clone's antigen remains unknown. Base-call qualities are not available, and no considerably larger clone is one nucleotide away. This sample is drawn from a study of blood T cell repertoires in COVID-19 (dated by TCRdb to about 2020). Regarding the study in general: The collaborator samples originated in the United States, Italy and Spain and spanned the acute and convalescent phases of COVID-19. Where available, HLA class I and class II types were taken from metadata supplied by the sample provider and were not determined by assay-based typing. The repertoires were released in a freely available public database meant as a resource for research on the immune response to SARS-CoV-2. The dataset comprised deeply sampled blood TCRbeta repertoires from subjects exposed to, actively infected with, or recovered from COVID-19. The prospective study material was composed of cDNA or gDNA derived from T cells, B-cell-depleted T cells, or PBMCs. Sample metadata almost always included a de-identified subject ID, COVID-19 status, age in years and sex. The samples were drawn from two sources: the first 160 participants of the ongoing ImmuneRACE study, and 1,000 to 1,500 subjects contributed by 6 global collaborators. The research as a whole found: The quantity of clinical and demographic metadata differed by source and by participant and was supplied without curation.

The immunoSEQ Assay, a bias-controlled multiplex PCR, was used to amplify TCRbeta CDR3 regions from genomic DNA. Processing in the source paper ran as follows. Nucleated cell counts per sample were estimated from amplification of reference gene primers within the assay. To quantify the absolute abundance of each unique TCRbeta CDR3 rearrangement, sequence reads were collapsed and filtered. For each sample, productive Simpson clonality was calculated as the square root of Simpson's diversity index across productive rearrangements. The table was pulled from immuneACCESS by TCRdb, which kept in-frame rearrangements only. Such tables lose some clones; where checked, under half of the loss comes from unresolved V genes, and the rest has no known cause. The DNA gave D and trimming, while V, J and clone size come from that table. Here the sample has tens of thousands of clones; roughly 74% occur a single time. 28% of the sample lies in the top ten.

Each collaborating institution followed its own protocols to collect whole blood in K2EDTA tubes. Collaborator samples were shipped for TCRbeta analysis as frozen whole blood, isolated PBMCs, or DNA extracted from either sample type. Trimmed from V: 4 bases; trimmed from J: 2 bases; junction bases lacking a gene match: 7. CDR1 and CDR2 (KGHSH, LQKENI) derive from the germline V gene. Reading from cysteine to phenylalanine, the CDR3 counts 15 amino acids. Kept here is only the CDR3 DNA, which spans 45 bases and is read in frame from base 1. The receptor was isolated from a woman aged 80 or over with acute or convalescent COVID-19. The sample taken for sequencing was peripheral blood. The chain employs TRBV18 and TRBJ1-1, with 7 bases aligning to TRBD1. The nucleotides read TGTGCCAGCTCACTTACAGGGGACCTAAACACTGAAGCTTTCTTT. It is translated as CASSLTGDLNTEAFF.